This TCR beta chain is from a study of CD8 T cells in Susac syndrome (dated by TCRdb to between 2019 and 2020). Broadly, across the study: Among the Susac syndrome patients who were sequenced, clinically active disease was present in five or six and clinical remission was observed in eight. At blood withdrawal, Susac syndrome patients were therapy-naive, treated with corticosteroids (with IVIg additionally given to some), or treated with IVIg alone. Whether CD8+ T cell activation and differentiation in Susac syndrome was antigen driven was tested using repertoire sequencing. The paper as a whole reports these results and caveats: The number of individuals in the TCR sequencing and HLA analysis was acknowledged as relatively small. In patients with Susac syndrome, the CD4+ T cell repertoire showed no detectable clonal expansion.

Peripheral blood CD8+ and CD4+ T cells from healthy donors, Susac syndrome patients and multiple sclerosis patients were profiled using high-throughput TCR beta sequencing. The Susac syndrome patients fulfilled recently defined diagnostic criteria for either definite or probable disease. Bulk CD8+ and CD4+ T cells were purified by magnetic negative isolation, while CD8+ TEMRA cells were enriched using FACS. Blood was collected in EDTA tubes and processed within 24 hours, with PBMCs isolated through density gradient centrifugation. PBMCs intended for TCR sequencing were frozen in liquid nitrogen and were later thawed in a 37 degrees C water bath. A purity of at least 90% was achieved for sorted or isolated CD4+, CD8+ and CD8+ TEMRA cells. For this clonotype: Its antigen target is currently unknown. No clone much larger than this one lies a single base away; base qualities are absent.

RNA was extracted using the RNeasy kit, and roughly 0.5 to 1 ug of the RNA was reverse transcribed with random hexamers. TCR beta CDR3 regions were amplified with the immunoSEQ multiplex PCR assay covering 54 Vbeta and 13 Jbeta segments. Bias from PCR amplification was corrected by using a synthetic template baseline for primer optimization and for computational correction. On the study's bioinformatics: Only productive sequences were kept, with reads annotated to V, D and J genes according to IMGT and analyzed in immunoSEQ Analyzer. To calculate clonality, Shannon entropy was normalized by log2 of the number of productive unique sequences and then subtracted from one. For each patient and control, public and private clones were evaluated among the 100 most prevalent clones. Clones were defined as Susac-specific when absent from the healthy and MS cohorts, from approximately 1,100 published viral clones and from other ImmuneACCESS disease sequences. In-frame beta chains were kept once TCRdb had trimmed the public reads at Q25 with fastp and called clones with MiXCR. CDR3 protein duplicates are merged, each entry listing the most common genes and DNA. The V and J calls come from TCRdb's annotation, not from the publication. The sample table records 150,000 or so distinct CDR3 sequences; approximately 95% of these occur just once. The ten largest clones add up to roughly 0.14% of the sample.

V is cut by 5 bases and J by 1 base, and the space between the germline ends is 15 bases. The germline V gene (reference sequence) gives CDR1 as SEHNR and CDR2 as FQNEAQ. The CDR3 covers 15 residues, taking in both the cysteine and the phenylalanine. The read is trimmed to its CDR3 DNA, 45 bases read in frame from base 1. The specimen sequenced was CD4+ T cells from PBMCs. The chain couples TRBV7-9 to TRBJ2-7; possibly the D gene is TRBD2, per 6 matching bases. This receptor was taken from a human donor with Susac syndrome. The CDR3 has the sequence CASSKGPGESYEQYF. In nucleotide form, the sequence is TGTGCCAGCAGCAAAGGTCCGGGAGAATCCTACGAGCAGTACTTC. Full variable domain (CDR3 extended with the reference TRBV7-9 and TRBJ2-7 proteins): DTGVSQNPRHKITKRGQNVTFRCDPISEHNRLYWYRQTLGQGPEFLTYFQNEAQLEKSRLLSDRFSAERPKGSFSTLEIQRTEQGDSAMYLCASSKGPGESYEQYFGPGTRLTVT.